A single sample is the source of the 5 T cell receptor beta chains below, sequenced in a study of T cells after yellow fever vaccination. TCRdb independently ran MiXCR on the 5' RACE reads; one entry per CDR3 protein. The sample includes 150,000 to 200,000 distinct CDR3 sequences, approximately 6.2% of them seen just once. This sample comprised CD4+ T cells sorted from PBMCs, obtained on the day of the first yellow fever vaccination. The receptors shown here come from a man younger than 35 who received the YFV17D yellow fever vaccine.

The chain links TRBV12-3 or TRBV12-4 to TRBJ1-3; tentative D call: TRBD1 (6 bases). V was clipped by 4 bases and J by 5 bases, with 15 bases between them. The CDR3 is 15 amino acids. CDR3 sequence: CASSSTGSGRNTIYF. The CDR3 nucleotides are TGTGCCAGCAGTTCTACAGGGTCTGGAAGAAACACCATATATTTT.

There are a few counts of this clonotype. The J gene is TRBJ2-7, the V gene TRBV28; 7 bases match TRBD1. CDR3 length: 16 amino acids. The V gene's germline CDR1 is MDHEN and CDR2 SYDVKM. After removal of 8 bases from V and 0 bases from J, the junction contained 13 bases not matched to a gene. The chain's CDR3 is CASGRGTGTDSYEQYF. Written as DNA, the CDR3 is TGTGCCAGCGGAAGAGGAACCGGGACAGACTCCTACGAGCAGTACTTC.

The chain carries TRBV18 and TRBJ2-3; 9 bases match TRBD2. In germline, CDR1 is KGHSH, CDR2 LQKENI. V shed 3 bases and J 1 base; nucleotides not matched to a gene: 17. The CDR3 is 20 residues long. The CDR3 nucleotides read TGTGCCAGCTCACCCTACCAGGGTAGCGGGGGCGGTCTTGGCACAGATACGCAGTATTTT. This gives the protein CASSPYQGSGGGLGTDTQYF.

This clonotype was recorded a few times. The chain employs TRBV20-1 and TRBJ1-6, with 7 bases identical to TRBD1. V shed 6 bases and J 6 bases; nucleotides not matched to a gene: 5. CDR3 length: 13 amino acids. Germline CDR1 is DFQATT and CDR2 is SNEGSKA (reference sequence). CDR3 in amino acids: CSALTGTNSPLHF. The CDR3 DNA follows: TGCAGTGCCCTGACAGGGACTAATTCACCCCTCCACTTT.

This chain connects TRBV28 to TRBJ1-3, with D maybe TRBD1 (6 bases). This CDR3 is built from 12 residues. The V end lost 8 bases, the J end lost 9 bases, and 14 bases lay between the germline ends. CDR1 and CDR2 from the germline V gene are MDHEN and SYDVKM. The CDR3 DNA reads as TGTGCCAGCCGCGAGGGGGTAGGCACCATATATTTT. Its translation is CASREGVGTIYF.